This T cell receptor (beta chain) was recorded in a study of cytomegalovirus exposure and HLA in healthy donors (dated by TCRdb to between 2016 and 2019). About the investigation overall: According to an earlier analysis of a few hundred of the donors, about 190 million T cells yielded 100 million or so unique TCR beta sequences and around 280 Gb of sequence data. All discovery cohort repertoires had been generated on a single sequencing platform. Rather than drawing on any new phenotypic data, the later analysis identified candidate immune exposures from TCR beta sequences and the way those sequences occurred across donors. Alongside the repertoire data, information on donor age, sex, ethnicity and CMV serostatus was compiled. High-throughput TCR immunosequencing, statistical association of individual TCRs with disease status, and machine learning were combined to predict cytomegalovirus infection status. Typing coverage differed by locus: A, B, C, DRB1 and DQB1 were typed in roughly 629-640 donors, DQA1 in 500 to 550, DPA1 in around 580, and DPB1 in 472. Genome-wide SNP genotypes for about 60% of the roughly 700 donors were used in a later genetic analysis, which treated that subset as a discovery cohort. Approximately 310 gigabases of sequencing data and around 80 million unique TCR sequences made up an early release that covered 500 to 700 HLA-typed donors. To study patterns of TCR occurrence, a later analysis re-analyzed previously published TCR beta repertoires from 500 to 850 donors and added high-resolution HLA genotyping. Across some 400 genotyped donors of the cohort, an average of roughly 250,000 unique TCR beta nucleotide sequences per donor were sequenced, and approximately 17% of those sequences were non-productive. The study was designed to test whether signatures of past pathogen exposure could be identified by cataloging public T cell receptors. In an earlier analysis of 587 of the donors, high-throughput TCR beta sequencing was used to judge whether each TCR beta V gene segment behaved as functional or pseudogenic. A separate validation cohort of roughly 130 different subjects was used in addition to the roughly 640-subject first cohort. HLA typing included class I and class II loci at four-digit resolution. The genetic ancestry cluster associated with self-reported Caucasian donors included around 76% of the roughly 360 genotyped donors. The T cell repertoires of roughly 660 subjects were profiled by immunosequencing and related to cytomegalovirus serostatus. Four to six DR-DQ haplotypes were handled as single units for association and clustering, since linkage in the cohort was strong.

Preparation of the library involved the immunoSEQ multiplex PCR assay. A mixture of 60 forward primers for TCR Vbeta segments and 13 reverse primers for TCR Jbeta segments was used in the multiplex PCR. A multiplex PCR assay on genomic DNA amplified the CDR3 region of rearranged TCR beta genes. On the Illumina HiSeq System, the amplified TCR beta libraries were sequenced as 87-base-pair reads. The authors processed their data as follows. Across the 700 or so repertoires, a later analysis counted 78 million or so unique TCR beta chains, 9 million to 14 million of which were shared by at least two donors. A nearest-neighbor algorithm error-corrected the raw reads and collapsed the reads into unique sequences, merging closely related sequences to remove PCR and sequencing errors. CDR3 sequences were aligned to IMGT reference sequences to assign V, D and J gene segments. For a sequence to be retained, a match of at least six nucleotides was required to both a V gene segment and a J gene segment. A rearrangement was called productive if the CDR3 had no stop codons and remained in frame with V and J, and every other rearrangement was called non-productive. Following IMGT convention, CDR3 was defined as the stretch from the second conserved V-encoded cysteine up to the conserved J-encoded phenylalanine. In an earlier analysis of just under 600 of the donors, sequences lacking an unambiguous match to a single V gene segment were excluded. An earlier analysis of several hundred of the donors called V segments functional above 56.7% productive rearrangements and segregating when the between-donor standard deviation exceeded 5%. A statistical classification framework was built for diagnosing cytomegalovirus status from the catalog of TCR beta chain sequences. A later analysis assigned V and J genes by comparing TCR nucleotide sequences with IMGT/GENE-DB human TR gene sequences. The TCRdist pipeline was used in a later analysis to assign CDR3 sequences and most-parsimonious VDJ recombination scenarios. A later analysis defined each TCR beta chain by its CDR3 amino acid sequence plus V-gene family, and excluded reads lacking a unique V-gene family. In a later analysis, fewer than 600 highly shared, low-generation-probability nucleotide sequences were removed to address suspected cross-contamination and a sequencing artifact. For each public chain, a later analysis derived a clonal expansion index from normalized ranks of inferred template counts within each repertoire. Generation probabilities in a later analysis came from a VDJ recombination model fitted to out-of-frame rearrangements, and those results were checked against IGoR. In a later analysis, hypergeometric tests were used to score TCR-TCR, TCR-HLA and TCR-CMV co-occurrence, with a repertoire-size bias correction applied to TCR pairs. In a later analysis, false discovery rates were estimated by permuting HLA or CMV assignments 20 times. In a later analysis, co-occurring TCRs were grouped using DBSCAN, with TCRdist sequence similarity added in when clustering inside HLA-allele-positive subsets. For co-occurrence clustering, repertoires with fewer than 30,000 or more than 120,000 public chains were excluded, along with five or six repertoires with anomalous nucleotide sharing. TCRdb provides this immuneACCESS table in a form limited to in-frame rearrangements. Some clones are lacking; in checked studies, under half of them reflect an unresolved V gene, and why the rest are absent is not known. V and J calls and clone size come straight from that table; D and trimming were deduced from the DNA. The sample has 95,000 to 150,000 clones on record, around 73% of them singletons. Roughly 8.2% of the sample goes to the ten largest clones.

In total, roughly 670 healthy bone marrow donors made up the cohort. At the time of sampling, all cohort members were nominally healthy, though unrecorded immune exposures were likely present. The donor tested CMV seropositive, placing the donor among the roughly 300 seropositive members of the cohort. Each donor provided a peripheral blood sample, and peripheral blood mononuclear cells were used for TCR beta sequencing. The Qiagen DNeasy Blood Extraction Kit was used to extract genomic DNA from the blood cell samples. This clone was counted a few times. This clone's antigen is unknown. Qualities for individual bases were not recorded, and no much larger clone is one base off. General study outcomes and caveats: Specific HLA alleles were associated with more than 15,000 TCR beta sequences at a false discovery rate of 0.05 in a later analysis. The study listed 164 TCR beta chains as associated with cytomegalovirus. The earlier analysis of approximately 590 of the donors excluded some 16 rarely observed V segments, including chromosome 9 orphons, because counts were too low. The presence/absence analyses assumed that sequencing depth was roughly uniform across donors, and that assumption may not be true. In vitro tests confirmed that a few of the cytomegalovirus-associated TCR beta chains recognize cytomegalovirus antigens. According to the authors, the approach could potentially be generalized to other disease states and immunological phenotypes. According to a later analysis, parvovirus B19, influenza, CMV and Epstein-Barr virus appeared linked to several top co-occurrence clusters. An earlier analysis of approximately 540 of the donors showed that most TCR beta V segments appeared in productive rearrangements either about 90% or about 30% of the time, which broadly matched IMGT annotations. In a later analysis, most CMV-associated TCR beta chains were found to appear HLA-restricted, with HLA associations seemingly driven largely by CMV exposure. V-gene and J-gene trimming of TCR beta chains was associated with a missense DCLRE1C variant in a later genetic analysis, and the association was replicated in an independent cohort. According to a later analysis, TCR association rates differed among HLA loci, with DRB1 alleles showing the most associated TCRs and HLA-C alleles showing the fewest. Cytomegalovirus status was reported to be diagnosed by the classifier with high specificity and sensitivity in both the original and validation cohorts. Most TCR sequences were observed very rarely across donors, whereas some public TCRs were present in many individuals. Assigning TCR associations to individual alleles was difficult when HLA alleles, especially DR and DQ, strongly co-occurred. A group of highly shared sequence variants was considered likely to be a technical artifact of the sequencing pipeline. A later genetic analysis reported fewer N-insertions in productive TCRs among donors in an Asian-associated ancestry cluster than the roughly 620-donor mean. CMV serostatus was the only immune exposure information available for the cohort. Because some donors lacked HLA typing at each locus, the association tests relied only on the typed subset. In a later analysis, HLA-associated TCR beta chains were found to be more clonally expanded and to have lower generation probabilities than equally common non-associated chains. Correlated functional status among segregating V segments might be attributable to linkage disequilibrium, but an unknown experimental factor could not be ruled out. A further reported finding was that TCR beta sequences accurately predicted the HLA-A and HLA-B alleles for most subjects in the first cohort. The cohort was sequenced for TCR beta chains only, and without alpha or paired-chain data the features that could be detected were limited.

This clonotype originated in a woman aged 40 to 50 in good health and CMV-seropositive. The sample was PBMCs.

The CDR3 protein is CASGGQYTGELFF. The nucleotide sequence is TGTGCCAGCGGGGGACAGTACACCGGGGAGCTGTTTTTT. The rearranged chain carries TRBV25-1 and TRBJ2-2, with 7 bases matching TRBD1. Reading the germline V gene gives CDR1 MGHDK and CDR2 SYGVNS. V ends up 8 bases short and J 3 bases short, with an unmatched junction base count of 3. The CDR3 runs 13 amino acids, cysteine and phenylalanine included. Of the read, only the CDR3 DNA is kept; its 39 bases are in frame from base 1.